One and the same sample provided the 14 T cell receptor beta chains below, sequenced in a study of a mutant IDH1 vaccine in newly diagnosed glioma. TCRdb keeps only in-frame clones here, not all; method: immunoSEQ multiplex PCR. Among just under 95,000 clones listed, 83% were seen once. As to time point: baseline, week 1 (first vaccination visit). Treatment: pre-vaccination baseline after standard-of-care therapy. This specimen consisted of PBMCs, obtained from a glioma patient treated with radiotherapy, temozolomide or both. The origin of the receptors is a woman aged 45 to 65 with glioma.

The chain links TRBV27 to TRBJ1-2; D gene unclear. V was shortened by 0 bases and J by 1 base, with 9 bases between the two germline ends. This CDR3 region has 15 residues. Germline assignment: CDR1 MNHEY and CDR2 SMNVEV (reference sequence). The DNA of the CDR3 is TGTGCCAGCAGTTTATCGGCAAGTCTTAACTATGGCTACACCTTC. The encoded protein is CASSLSASLNYGYTF.

CDR3 DNA sequence: TGTGCCAGCAGCTTAATCTTTGCGGGGGGGCAGGAGACCCAGTACTTC. Its protein product is CASSLIFAGGQETQYF. The chain joins TRBV11-2 to TRBJ2-5, with 9 bases matching TRBD2. The CDR3 length is 16 residues. The germline V gene encodes CDR1 SGHAT and CDR2 FQNNGV. Trimming cost V 2 bases and J 5 bases; bases outside gene matches: 9.

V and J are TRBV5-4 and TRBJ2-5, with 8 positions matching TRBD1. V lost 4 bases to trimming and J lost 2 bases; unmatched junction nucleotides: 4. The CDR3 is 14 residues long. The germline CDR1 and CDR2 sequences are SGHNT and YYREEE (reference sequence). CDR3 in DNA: TGTGCCAGCAGCGTGGGACAGGCTCAAGAGACCCAGTACTTC. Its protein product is CASSVGQAQETQYF. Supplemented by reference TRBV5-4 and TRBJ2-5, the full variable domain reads ETGVTQSPTHLIKTRGQQVTLRCSSQSGHNTVSWYQQALGQGPQFIFQYYREEENGRGNFPPRFSGLQFPNYSSELNVNALELDDSALYLCASSVGQAQETQYFGPGTRLLVL.

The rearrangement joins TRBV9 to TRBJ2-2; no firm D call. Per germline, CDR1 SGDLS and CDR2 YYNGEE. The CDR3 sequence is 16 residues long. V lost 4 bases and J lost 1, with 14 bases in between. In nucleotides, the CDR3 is TGTGCCAGCAGCTCTTCAGATATCATGAACACCGGGGAGCTGTTTTTT. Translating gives CASSSSDIMNTGELFF.

The CDR3 sequence is CASSGSGGRNEKLFF. Written as DNA, the CDR3 is TGCGCCAGCAGCGGGTCAGGGGGTCGTAATGAAAAACTGTTTTTT. The chain links TRBV5-1 to TRBJ1-4; 7 bases agree with TRBD1. The CDR3 is 15 residues long. In germline, CDR1 is SGHRS, CDR2 YFSETQ. The trim removed 4 bases at V and 4 bases at J, leaving 7 bases unmatched. The variable domain in full, completed from reference TRBV5-1 and TRBJ1-4, reads KAGVTQTPRYLIKTRGQQVTLSCSPISGHRSVSWYQQTPGQGLQFLFEYFSETQRNKGNFPGRFSGRQFSNSRSEMNVSTLELGDSALYLCASSGSGGRNEKLFFGSGTQLSVL.

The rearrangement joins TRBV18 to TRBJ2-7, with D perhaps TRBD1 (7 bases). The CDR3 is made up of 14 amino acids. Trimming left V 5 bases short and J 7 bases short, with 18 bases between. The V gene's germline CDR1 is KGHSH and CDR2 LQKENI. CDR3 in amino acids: CASSSSQGGIEQYF. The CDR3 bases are TGTGCCAGCTCATCAAGCCAGGGGGGTATTGAGCAGTACTTC.

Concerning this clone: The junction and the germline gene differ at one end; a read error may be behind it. Here the CDR3 DNA reads TGTGCTAGTGCTTTGCTAACGGAGACCCAGTACTTC. Translation gives CASALLTETQYF. This rearrangement joins TRBV12-5 to TRBJ2-5, with D unclear. Germline values: CDR1 LGHNT, CDR2 FRNRAP. This CDR3 comprises 12 residues. Filled out from reference TRBV12-5 and TRBJ2-5, the complete variable domain reads DARVTQTPRHKVTEMGQEVTMRCQPILGHNTVFWYRQTMMQGLELLAYFRNRAPLDDSGMPKDRFSAEMPDATLATLKIQPSEPRDSAVYFCASALLTETQYFGPGTRLLVL.

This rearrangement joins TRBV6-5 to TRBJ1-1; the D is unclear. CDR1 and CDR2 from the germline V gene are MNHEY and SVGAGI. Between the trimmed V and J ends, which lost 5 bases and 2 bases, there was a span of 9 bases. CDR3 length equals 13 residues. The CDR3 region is CASSLTVNTEAFF. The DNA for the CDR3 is TGTGCCAGCAGTCTAACAGTAAACACTGAAGCTTTCTTT.

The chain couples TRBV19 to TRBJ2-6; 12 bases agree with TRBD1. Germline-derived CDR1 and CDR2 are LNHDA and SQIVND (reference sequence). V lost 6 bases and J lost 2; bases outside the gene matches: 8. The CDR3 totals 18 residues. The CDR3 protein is CASSQRDRGLAGANVLTF. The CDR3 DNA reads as TGTGCCAGTAGCCAACGGGACAGGGGGCTAGCTGGGGCCAACGTCCTGACTTTC.

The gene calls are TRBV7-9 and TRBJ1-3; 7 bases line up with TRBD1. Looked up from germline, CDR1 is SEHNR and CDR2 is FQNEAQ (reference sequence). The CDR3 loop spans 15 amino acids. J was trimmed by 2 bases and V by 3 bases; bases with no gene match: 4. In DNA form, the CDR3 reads TGTGCCAGCAGCTTGAGACAGGGAACTGGAAACACCATATATTTT. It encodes CASSLRQGTGNTIYF.

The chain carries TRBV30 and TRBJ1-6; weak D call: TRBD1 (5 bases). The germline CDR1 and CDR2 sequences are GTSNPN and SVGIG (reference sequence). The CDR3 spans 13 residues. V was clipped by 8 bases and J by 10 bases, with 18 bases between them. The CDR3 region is CARGVGTNSPLHF. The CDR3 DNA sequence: TGTGCCCGGGGTGTTGGGACTAACTCACCCCTCCACTTT.

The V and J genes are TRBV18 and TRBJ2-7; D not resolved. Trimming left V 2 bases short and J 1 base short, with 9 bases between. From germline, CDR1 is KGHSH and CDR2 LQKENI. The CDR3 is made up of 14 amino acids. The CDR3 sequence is CASSPSASSYEQYF. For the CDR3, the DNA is TGTGCCAGCTCACCATCGGCAAGTTCCTACGAGCAGTACTTC. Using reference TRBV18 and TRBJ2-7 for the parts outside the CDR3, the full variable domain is NAGVMQNPRHLVRRRGQEARLRCSPMKGHSHVYWYRQLPEEGLKFMVYLQKENIIDESGMPKERFSAEFPKEGPSILRIQQVVRGDSAAYFCASSPSASSYEQYFGPGTRLTVT.

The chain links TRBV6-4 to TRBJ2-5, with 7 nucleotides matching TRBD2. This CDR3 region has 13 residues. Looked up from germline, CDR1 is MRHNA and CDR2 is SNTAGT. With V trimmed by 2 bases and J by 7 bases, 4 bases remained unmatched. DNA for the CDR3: TGTGCCAGCAGTGACGGACCGGGGGGGACCCAGTACTTC. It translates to CASSDGPGGTQYF.

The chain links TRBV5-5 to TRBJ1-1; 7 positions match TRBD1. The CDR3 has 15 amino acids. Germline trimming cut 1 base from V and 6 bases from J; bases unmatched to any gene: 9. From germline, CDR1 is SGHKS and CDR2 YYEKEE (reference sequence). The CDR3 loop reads CASSLSWDSVAEAFF. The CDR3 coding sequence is TGTGCCAGCAGCTTGAGCTGGGACAGTGTGGCTGAAGCTTTCTTT.